A single sample gave rise to the 30 T cell receptor beta chains below, sequenced in a study of monozygotic twins with inflammatory bowel disease. TCRdb re-called the 5' RACE reads and shows each CDR3 protein once, DNA omitted. This sample contains approximately 400,000 distinct CDR3 sequences. Sequencing was carried out using blood. The receptors were gathered from a human donor with ulcerative colitis or Crohn's disease, or a healthy co-twin of an affected twin (not recorded which).

The chain is built from TRBV7-2 and TRBJ2-7. This CDR3 comprises 13 residues. CDR1 SGHTA and CDR2 FQGNSA come from the germline V gene. CDR3 region: CASTLPPAREQYF. The variable domain in full, completed from reference TRBV7-2 and TRBJ2-7, reads GAGVSQSPSNKVTEKGKDVELRCDPISGHTALYWYRQSLGQGLEFLIYFQGNSAPDKSGLPSDRFSAERTGGSVSTLTIQRTQQEDSAVYLCASTLPPAREQYFGPGTRLTVT.

This chain links TRBV18 with TRBJ2-6. The CDR3 runs to 15 residues. Germline V CDR1 and CDR2: KGHSH, LQKENI. The CDR3 is CASSPDSSGANVLTF.

The CDR3 loop is CASSTSGGRETQYF. This chain uses TRBV5-1 with TRBJ2-5; absent DNA, TCRdb's TRBD1 call cannot be checked. The CDR3 is 14 amino acids. Germline V gives CDR1 SGHRS, CDR2 YFSETQ.

The V call is TRBV18, the J call TRBJ1-1; TCRdb's assignment of TRBD1 cannot be checked, as there is no DNA. This CDR3 has 16 amino acids. Germline V gene lookup returns CDR1 KGHSH and CDR2 LQKENI. CDR3 sequence: CASSPLPLRPDTEAFF. The full variable domain, its missing parts supplied by reference TRBV18 and TRBJ1-1, is NAGVMQNPRHLVRRRGQEARLRCSPMKGHSHVYWYRQLPEEGLKFMVYLQKENIIDESGMPKERFSAEFPKEGPSILRIQQVVRGDSAAYFCASSPLPLRPDTEAFFGQGTRLTVV.

The chain couples TRBV7-9 to TRBJ2-7. The length of the CDR3 is 11 residues. Per the germline V gene, CDR1 is SEHNR and CDR2 is FQNEAQ (reference sequence). The CDR3 protein is CATSLYYEQYF.

The rearrangement uses TRBV12-3 or TRBV12-4 and TRBJ1-2; no DNA is available, so the TRBD1 call from TCRdb remains unchecked. CDR3 length equals 13 residues. The CDR3 loop reads CASSFSQAYGYTF.

This chain connects TRBV4-1 to TRBJ1-1; absent DNA, TCRdb's TRBD1 call cannot be checked. The CDR3 has 12 amino acids. The germline gives CDR1 MGHRA, CDR2 YSYEKL. The CDR3 loop reads CASKGGGTEAFF.

This chain connects TRBV20-1 to TRBJ2-7. From germline, CDR1 is DFQATT and CDR2 SNEGSKA (reference sequence). This CDR3 contains 11 residues. CDR3 loop: CSANKDHEQYF.

CDR3 in amino acids: CAIARQGSRIYEQYF. The gene calls are TRBV10-3 and TRBJ2-7; TCRdb names TRBD1, which stays unverified in the absence of DNA. Germline V gene lookup returns CDR1 ENHRY and CDR2 SYGVKD. This CDR3 spans 15 amino acids.

The V call is TRBV6-7, the J call TRBJ2-3; the TCRdb call, TRBD1, lacks DNA for checking. TRBV6-7 is labeled an ORF, and its function is uncertain. The CDR3 has 17 amino acids. The CDR3 is CASSTDRGGGRTDTQYF.

The chain carries TRBV18 and TRBJ2-1. The CDR3 extends over 12 amino acids. Germline V gives CDR1 KGHSH, CDR2 LQKENI. This chain's CDR3 is CASSPESNEQFF.

V gene TRBV27 combines with J gene TRBJ1-2. This CDR3 comprises 13 residues. In germline, CDR1 is MNHEY, CDR2 SMNVEV (reference sequence). This CDR3 reads CASSLRPNYGYTF.

The chain recombines TRBV5-4 with TRBJ2-1; TCRdb indicates TRBD1, and absent DNA this call remains unverified. The CDR3 has 15 residues. In germline, CDR1 is SGHNT, CDR2 YYREEE (reference sequence). CDR3 in amino acids: CASSSAPESNNEQFF.

The CDR3 loop reads CASSLRDGYGYTF. This sequence joins TRBV27 and TRBJ1-2. In germline, CDR1 is MNHEY, CDR2 SMNVEV (reference sequence). There are 13 residues in the CDR3.

The chain joins TRBV10-3 to TRBJ1-1. The CDR3 has 14 residues. The germline V gene encodes CDR1 ENHRY and CDR2 SYGVKD. CDR3 protein: CAISITVGNTEAFF.

The gene calls are TRBV28 and TRBJ2-1; the TCRdb D gene call, TRBD2, has no DNA to confirm it. This CDR3 has 15 residues. Per the germline V gene, CDR1 is MDHEN and CDR2 is SYDVKM. CDR3 residues: CASSKTSGPYNEQFF.

The rearrangement joins TRBV10-3 to TRBJ1-5; lacking DNA, the TRBD1 call made by TCRdb goes unchecked. The CDR3 sequence is 15 residues long. Germline loops: CDR1 ENHRY, CDR2 SYGVKD. CDR3 sequence reads: CAISEQGNSNQPQHF.

The chain recombines TRBV20-1 with TRBJ2-1; TCRdb names TRBD2, which stays unverified in the absence of DNA. CDR1 and CDR2 from the germline V gene are DFQATT and SNEGSKA (reference sequence). CDR3 length: 12 amino acids. The CDR3 here is CSAGPVNNEQFF.

The genes are TRBV19 and TRBJ1-2; TCRdb calls TRBD1, which cannot be checked without DNA. The CDR3 contains 14 residues. Germline V gene sequence: CDR1 LNHDA, CDR2 SQIVND (reference sequence). CDR3: CASSIAPGDYGYTF.

This chain joins TRBV5-4 and TRBJ2-1; TCRdb's D call, TRBD2, is unchecked because there is no DNA. The germline V gene has CDR1 SGHNT and CDR2 YYREEE (reference sequence). The CDR3 loop spans 15 amino acids. The CDR3 sequence is CASSFSETSYNEQFF.

This chain uses TRBV20-1 with TRBJ2-7; as DNA is missing, the TRBD2 call by TCRdb cannot be tested. Germline values: CDR1 DFQATT, CDR2 SNEGSKA (reference sequence). This CDR3 has 16 residues. This CDR3 reads CSASYLAGGSSYEQYF.

The V call is TRBV20-1, the J call TRBJ2-5; the TCRdb D gene call, TRBD1, has no DNA to confirm it. This CDR3 spans 14 amino acids. CDR1 is DFQATT, CDR2 SNEGSKA, per germline (reference sequence). CDR3 loop: CSALDRGRQETQYF.

V usage is TRBV21-1 and J usage is TRBJ2-2; TCRdb lists TRBD2, though no DNA is available to test this call. TRBV21-1 is a listed pseudogene. The CDR3 loop spans 18 amino acids. The CDR3 loop reads CASTPWSGTSGNTGELFF.

The gene calls are TRBV6-2 or TRBV6-3 and TRBJ2-2; absent DNA, TCRdb's TRBD2 call cannot be checked. This CDR3 region has 14 residues. Germline V CDR1 and CDR2: MNHEY, SVGEGT. The CDR3 is CASSYNAGSGELFF.

V gene TRBV5-1 combines with J gene TRBJ2-2; as DNA is missing, the TRBD1 call by TCRdb cannot be tested. CDR1 and CDR2 from the germline V gene are SGHRS and YFSETQ. This CDR3 contains 15 residues. CDR3: CASSSESPSTGELFF. Combining the CDR3 with reference TRBV5-1 and TRBJ2-2 gives the whole variable domain KAGVTQTPRYLIKTRGQQVTLSCSPISGHRSVSWYQQTPGQGLQFLFEYFSETQRNKGNFPGRFSGRQFSNSRSEMNVSTLELGDSALYLCASSSESPSTGELFFGEGSRLTVL.

The chain carries TRBV5-1 and TRBJ2-7; TCRdb gives TRBD1 as the D gene, but with no DNA this cannot be confirmed. This CDR3 spans 15 amino acids. Germline V gene lookup returns CDR1 SGHRS and CDR2 YFSETQ. CDR3 sequence: CASTSIPGQGDEQYF.

The gene calls are TRBV9 and TRBJ2-3; TCRdb reports TRBD1, a call that lacks DNA to check it against. CDR1 SGDLS and CDR2 YYNGEE come from the germline V gene. CDR3 length: 14 amino acids. The CDR3 sequence is CASTLAESTDTQYF.

This sequence joins TRBV4-1 and TRBJ1-1. Per germline, CDR1 MGHRA and CDR2 YSYEKL. The CDR3 sequence is 13 residues long. CDR3 sequence: CASSQRVATEAFF.

The chain couples TRBV28 to TRBJ1-2; no DNA is available, so the TRBD1 call from TCRdb remains unchecked. The germline CDR1 and CDR2 sequences are MDHEN and SYDVKM. The CDR3 length is 14 residues. The chain's CDR3 is CASSFTQGRNGYTF.

The rearrangement links TRBV10-3 to TRBJ2-5; TCRdb indicates TRBD1, and absent DNA this call remains unverified. The CDR3 sequence is 13 residues long. Germline V lookup: CDR1 ENHRY, CDR2 SYGVKD. The CDR3 loop reads CAISRQSQETQYF.